Presented here are 30 T cell receptor beta chains from one specimen sequenced in a study of blood T cells in healthy people across ages. A second PCR, run for about 6 to 11 cycles, used a sample-barcoded 5' primer plus a J-beta primer mix. TCRdb used MiXCR to reprocess the 5' RACE reads, holding one entry per CDR3 protein. The sample has around 710,000 distinct CDR3 sequences, about 42% seen once. Sequencing was carried out using blood. The receptors stem from a woman aged 55-69 years in good health.

The chain is built from TRBV29-1 and TRBJ2-1; D is possibly TRBD2 (10 bases). The CDR3 is made up of 19 amino acids. Germline lookup yields CDR1 SQVTM and CDR2 ANQGSEA. Trimming took off 1 base at V and 2 bases at J, with 24 bases between the two ends. CDR3 sequence: CSVEVRDRVSGRAYNEQFF. The CDR3 nucleotides read TGCAGCGTTGAAGTCCGGGACAGGGTAAGCGGGAGGGCCTACAATGAGCAGTTCTTC.

This clonotype appeared a few times. V gene TRBV6-6 combines with J gene TRBJ2-7; 12 bases fit TRBD2. CDR1 is MNHNY and CDR2 is SVGAGI in the germline V gene (reference sequence). The CDR3 length is 16 residues. After removal of 4 bases from V and 3 bases from J, the junction contained 7 bases not matched to a gene. This CDR3 reads CASSSRLAGANYEQYF. The DNA of the CDR3 is TGTGCCAGCAGTTCCCGACTAGCGGGAGCGAACTACGAGCAGTACTTC.

The V call is TRBV6-5, the J call TRBJ1-6; the D is unclear. The length of the CDR3 is 17 residues. Per germline, CDR1 MNHEY and CDR2 SVGAGI. Trimming removed 0 bases from V and 5 bases from J, with 14 bases in between. The CDR3 nucleotides are TGTGCCAGCAGTTACTCGACTGTCCCTGGGAATAATTCACCCCTCCACTTT. Translation gives CASSYSTVPGNNSPLHF.

As concerns this clonotype: With a much larger clone just one base away, this may be a read error. The chain links TRBV11-1 to TRBJ2-1; no clear D. This CDR3 comprises 15 residues. Looked up from germline, CDR1 is SGHAT and CDR2 is FQDESV (reference sequence). Trimming removed 2 bases from V and 13 bases from J, with 21 bases in between. The CDR3 here is CASSLSPVQQETQFF. The CDR3 DNA is TGTGCCAGCAGCTTAAGTCCAGTCCAACAAGAGACCCAGTTCTTC.

This rearrangement joins TRBV15 to TRBJ2-2, with D tentatively TRBD1 (6 bases). V was pared by 5 bases and J by 3 bases, with 16 bases between. Germline V gene lookup returns CDR1 LNHNV and CDR2 YYDKDF (reference sequence). This CDR3 is 16 amino acids long. Here the CDR3 reads CATSDGQPRDTGELFF. The CDR3 DNA sequence: TGTGCCACCAGCGACGGACAGCCCCGAGACACCGGGGAGCTGTTTTTT.

This sequence joins TRBV5-1 and TRBJ1-4; D unresolved. With 2 bases removed from V and 0 bases from J, the gap between germline ends came to 11 bases. Germline values: CDR1 SGHRS, CDR2 YFSETQ. CDR3 size: 16 residues. The CDR3 nucleotides are TGCGCCAGCAGCTTCGGTTCCCCTTCAACTAATGAAAAACTGTTTTTT. It codes for CASSFGSPSTNEKLFF. Combining the CDR3 with reference TRBV5-1 and TRBJ1-4 gives the whole variable domain KAGVTQTPRYLIKTRGQQVTLSCSPISGHRSVSWYQQTPGQGLQFLFEYFSETQRNKGNFPGRFSGRQFSNSRSEMNVSTLELGDSALYLCASSFGSPSTNEKLFFGSGTQLSVL.

The genes are TRBV4-1 and TRBJ2-1; 11 nucleotides match TRBD2. This CDR3 has 16 residues. Germline V gives CDR1 MGHRA, CDR2 YSYEKL. After removal of 0 bases from V and 7 bases from J, the junction contained 5 bases not matched to a gene. CDR3 coding DNA: TGCGCCAGCAGCCAAGACTCTAGCGGGGGGAAAAATGAGCAGTTCTTC. This encodes CASSQDSSGGKNEQFF.

The table lists this clonotype with a count of one. The V call is TRBV4-1, the J call TRBJ2-1; 10 nucleotides match TRBD2. Trimming removed 7 bases from V and 4 bases from J; junction bases left unmatched: 10. The CDR3 has 16 residues. Germline CDR1 is MGHRA and CDR2 is YSYEKL. CDR3 nucleotides: TGCGCCAGCACCAACGCGCTAGCGGGGGAATACAATGAGCAGTTCTTC. It yields the protein CASTNALAGEYNEQFF.

This rearrangement joins TRBV5-1 to TRBJ2-1; 10 bases agree with TRBD1. The ends lost 0 bases at V and 6 bases at J; junction bases unmatched: 9. This CDR3 contains 17 residues. Germline V gene sequence: CDR1 SGHRS, CDR2 YFSETQ. Here the CDR3 DNA reads TGCGCCAGCAGCTTGGTAGGGGGACAGGGGCGCATCAATGAGCAGTTCTTC. This gives the protein CASSLVGGQGRINEQFF.

This clonotype was counted a single time. V usage is TRBV6-2 or TRBV6-3 and J usage is TRBJ2-3; weak D call: TRBD2 (5 bases). Trimming removed 4 bases at V and 2 bases at J, with 13 bases between. The CDR3 sequence is 15 residues long. Germline assignment: CDR1 MNHEY and CDR2 SVGEGT. The CDR3, as DNA: TGTGCCAGCAGTTCTAGCCGGAGATACACAGATACGCAGTATTTT. Translated, it gives CASSSSRRYTDTQYF.

The V and J genes are TRBV14 and TRBJ1-4; 8 bases fit TRBD1. The CDR3 loop spans 14 amino acids. Germline V gene lookup returns CDR1 SGHDN and CDR2 FVKESK. The ends lost 4 bases at V and 4 bases at J; junction bases unmatched: 2. Here the CDR3 DNA reads TGTGCCAGCAGCCGGGACAGGTTTAATGAAAAACTGTTTTTT. This translates into CASSRDRFNEKLFF. Drawing the rest from reference TRBV14 and TRBJ1-4, the complete variable domain is EAGVTQFPSHSVIEKGQTVTLRCDPISGHDNLYWYRRVMGKEIKFLLHFVKESKQDESGMPNNRFLAERTGGTYSTLKVQPAELEDSGVYFCASSRDRFNEKLFFGSGTQLSVL.

This clonotype occurred a few times. The genes are TRBV7-6 and TRBJ2-1; 7 bases are a match to TRBD1. The CDR3 totals 14 residues. CDR1 and CDR2 from the germline V gene are SGHVS and FNYEAQ. V dropped 5 bases and J dropped 7; count of bases not matched to a gene: 8. For the CDR3, the DNA is TGTGCCAGCAGCCCAAGACAGGGAAGGAATGAGCAGTTCTTC. The encoded protein is CASSPRQGRNEQFF.

This chain connects TRBV5-1 to TRBJ2-5, with 7 bases that match TRBD2. The CDR3 loop spans 13 amino acids. V shed 6 bases, J shed 6 bases, and the junction held 8 bases outside the gene matches. The germline CDR1 and CDR2 sequences are SGHRS and YFSETQ. The CDR3 sequence is CASNNRGDQTQYF. CDR3 nucleotide sequence: TGCGCCAGCAATAACCGGGGGGATCAGACCCAGTACTTC.

The V call is TRBV20-1, the J call TRBJ1-6; D is perhaps TRBD1 (6 bases). The V gene lost 0 bases and the J gene lost 10 bases, with 22 bases spanning the gap. Per germline, CDR1 DFQATT and CDR2 SNEGSKA (reference sequence). The CDR3 is 17 amino acids. In DNA, the CDR3 is TGCAGTGCTAGAGATCCCTCGCGGGACATATCTAGGTCACCCCTCCACTTT. Amino acids: CSARDPSRDISRSPLHF.

The chain carries TRBV20-1 and TRBJ1-5; D is ambiguous. Germline V CDR1 and CDR2: DFQATT, SNEGSKA (reference sequence). This CDR3 has 14 residues. Trimming removed 1 base at V and 3 bases at J, with 10 bases between. CDR3 sequence reads: CSARASNINQPQHF. CDR3 DNA sequence: TGCAGTGCTAGAGCGAGCAACATCAATCAGCCCCAGCATTTT.

In this sample, this clonotype turned up many times. V gene TRBV7-6 combines with J gene TRBJ2-7; 11 positions agree with TRBD2. This CDR3 is built from 16 residues. Losses at the gene ends were 5 bases for V and 0 bases for J; bases not matched to a gene: 6. Germline lookup yields CDR1 SGHVS and CDR2 FNYEAQ. This chain's CDR3 is CASSGTSGGGSYEQYF. The CDR3 DNA reads as TGTGCCAGCAGCGGGACTAGCGGCGGGGGCTCCTACGAGCAGTACTTC.

The V gene is TRBV12-3 or TRBV12-4, the J gene TRBJ2-7, with a possible D match to TRBD2 (5 bases). The germline V and J ends were trimmed by 6 bases and 6 bases, with 12 bases remaining between them. This CDR3 is built from 12 residues. The CDR3 bases are TGTGCCAGCAGCCCACCCGGACTCGAGCAGTACTTC. This translates into CASSPPGLEQYF.

The CDR3 reads CASSYPLGGPDTGELFF. CDR3 nucleotides: TGTGCCAGCAGTTACCCCCTAGGCGGACCGGACACCGGGGAGCTGTTTTTT. The chain recombines TRBV6-2 or TRBV6-3 with TRBJ2-2; D is undetermined. Germline loops: CDR1 MNHEY, CDR2 SVGEGT. With 2 bases removed from V and 3 bases from J, the gap between germline ends came to 16 bases. CDR3 length equals 17 residues.

Details on this clonotype: A much larger clone is a single base away; this may be a read error. The chain joins TRBV7-2 to TRBJ1-5, with a possible D match to TRBD1 (6 bases). Germline values: CDR1 SGHTA, CDR2 FQGNSA. The germline V and J ends were trimmed by 10 bases and 3 bases, with 19 bases remaining between them. The CDR3 runs 15 residues. The CDR3 loop reads CANSPKGDANQPQHF. The CDR3 DNA sequence: TGTGCCAACTCTCCAAAGGGGGACGCCAATCAGCCCCAGCATTTT.

The V and J genes are TRBV4-2 and TRBJ2-5; TRBD2 matches at 12 bases. The CDR3 totals 17 residues. Germline CDR1 LGHNA, CDR2 YNFKEQ. Losses at the gene ends were 0 bases for V and 6 bases for J; bases not matched to a gene: 8. This chain's CDR3 is CASSQDVLAGGFKTQYF. The CDR3 DNA sequence: TGTGCCAGCAGCCAAGATGTACTAGCGGGAGGATTCAAGACCCAGTACTTC.

There are a few counts of this clonotype. The chain uses TRBV20-1 and TRBJ2-7, with 10 positions matching TRBD1. J gave up 6 bases and V 4 bases, and 9 bases lay outside the gene matches. Germline V gene lookup returns CDR1 DFQATT and CDR2 SNEGSKA (reference sequence). This CDR3 contains 14 residues. The CDR3 reads CSANPGTGVGEQYF. The DNA for the CDR3 is TGCAGTGCTAATCCGGGGACAGGGGTGGGCGAGCAGTACTTC.

With respect to this clonotype: A read error may be the cause here, since a much bigger clone is one base away. V is TRBV12-3 or TRBV12-4 and J is TRBJ2-5; a possible D gene is TRBD2 (6 bases). This CDR3 has 12 amino acids. CDR3 DNA sequence: TGTGCCAACAGTTTTGCGGAGGGGACCCAGTACTTC. Translating it yields CANSFAEGTQYF.

The J gene is TRBJ2-1, the V gene TRBV4-3, with D possibly matching TRBD1 (6 bases). V was pared by 5 bases and J by 5 bases, with 19 bases between. This CDR3 spans 16 amino acids. Germline CDR1 is LGHNA and CDR2 is YSLEER. This CDR3 is CASSSMPYAGDNEQFF. The CDR3 bases are TGCGCCAGCAGCTCAATGCCTTACGCAGGGGACAATGAGCAGTTCTTC.

The genes are TRBV27 and TRBJ1-1; D not certain. This CDR3 spans 14 amino acids. Trimming left V 2 bases short and J 4 bases short, with 11 bases between. Germline V gene sequence: CDR1 MNHEY, CDR2 SMNVEV (reference sequence). The CDR3 coding sequence is TGTGCCAGCAGTTTAGAAGGCCAGAGCACTGAAGCTTTCTTT. Its protein is CASSLEGQSTEAFF.

As for this clonotype: Mismatch with germline at one junction end may stem from a read error. The chain carries TRBV3-1 and TRBJ1-2; D is perhaps TRBD1 (5 bases). Looked up from germline, CDR1 is LGHDT and CDR2 is YNNKEL (reference sequence). This CDR3 has 18 amino acids. The CDR3 loop is CASSQEVWQGTPNYGYIF. CDR3 coding DNA: TGTGCCAGCAGCCAAGAAGTATGGCAGGGAACACCGAACTATGGCTACATCTTC.

V and J are TRBV27 and TRBJ2-3; D call uncertain. Trimming took off 7 bases at V and 2 bases at J, with 10 bases between the two ends. The CDR3 sequence is 13 residues long. In germline, CDR1 is MNHEY, CDR2 SMNVEV (reference sequence). DNA of the CDR3: TGTGCCAGCAAACGGACGAACACAGATACGCAGTATTTT. It is translated as CASKRTNTDTQYF.

The V gene is TRBV20-1, the J gene TRBJ2-5; no clear D gene. The CDR3 is 15 residues long. Trimming left V 3 bases short and J 11 bases short, with 25 bases between. Germline assignment: CDR1 DFQATT and CDR2 SNEGSKA (reference sequence). CDR3 amino acids: CSASDRFERLSEQYF. For the CDR3, the DNA is TGCAGTGCTAGCGACCGCTTCGAGAGGCTGTCTGAGCAGTACTTC.

The gene calls are TRBV5-1 and TRBJ1-2, with D tentatively TRBD1 (5 bases). From germline, CDR1 is SGHRS and CDR2 YFSETQ. V shed 0 bases and J shed 4 bases, with 10 bases lying between them. The CDR3 has 14 amino acids. In DNA form, the CDR3 reads TGCGCCAGCAGCTTGGCAGGGAAAGGCTATGGCTACACCTTC. Translation: CASSLAGKGYGYTF. Drawing the rest from reference TRBV5-1 and TRBJ1-2, the complete variable domain is KAGVTQTPRYLIKTRGQQVTLSCSPISGHRSVSWYQQTPGQGLQFLFEYFSETQRNKGNFPGRFSGRQFSNSRSEMNVSTLELGDSALYLCASSLAGKGYGYTFGSGTRLTVV.

This clonotype was detected a few times. V and J are TRBV16 and TRBJ1-2; D might be TRBD1 (5 bases). V shed 0 bases and J shed 7 bases, with 12 bases lying between them. Germline V gene lookup returns CDR1 KGHSY and CDR2 FQNENV. The CDR3 is 14 amino acids. The CDR3 sequence: CASSQSIQGGGYTF. The CDR3 DNA reads as TGTGCCAGCAGCCAATCGATTCAGGGAGGTGGCTACACCTTC.

This sequence joins TRBV5-1 and TRBJ2-3; possibly TRBD2 for D (6 bases). V lost 4 bases to trimming and J lost 4 bases, with 16 bases between them. Germline V gene data show CDR1 as SGHRS and CDR2 as YFSETQ. This CDR3 spans 15 amino acids. The CDR3 nucleotides read TGCGCCAGCAGCCCCCACGGCGGGGAGGCAGATACGCAGTATTTT. This translates into CASSPHGGEADTQYF.